One sample yielded the 18 T cell receptor beta chains listed below, sequenced in a study of blood T cell repertoires in COVID-19. Repertoires were generated with immunoSEQ multiplex PCR, while TCRdb's copy carries only in-frame clones and drops some. The table shows some 150,000 clones, with 76% occurring only once. The sample was peripheral blood. The source is a man in his fifties or sixties with acute or convalescent COVID-19.

This sequence joins TRBV30 and TRBJ1-1; D gene unclear. The CDR3 runs to 15 residues. In germline, CDR1 is GTSNPN, CDR2 SVGIG (reference sequence). Trimming cost V 3 bases and J 0 bases, with 14 bases left between them. The CDR3 nucleotides read TGTGCCTGGAGCCACGGGAACGCGATGAACACTGAAGCTTTCTTT. Its protein product is CAWSHGNAMNTEAFF.

Worth noting for this clone: Other DNA sequences in this specimen translate into the identical CDR3. This chain joins TRBV9 and TRBJ2-1, with D possibly being TRBD2 (7 bases). Between the trimmed V and J ends, which lost 0 bases and 3 bases, there was a span of 10 bases. Looked up from germline, CDR1 is SGDLS and CDR2 is YYNGEE. The CDR3 covers 15 residues. CDR3 in DNA: TGTGCCAGCAGCGTAGACGGGGGGCTCTACAATGAGCAGTTCTTC. This translates into CASSVDGGLYNEQFF.

V and J are TRBV5-1 and TRBJ2-1, with D possibly being TRBD2 (5 bases). V lost 2 bases and J lost 0, with 9 bases in between. The length of the CDR3 is 15 residues. Germline values: CDR1 SGHRS, CDR2 YFSETQ. In DNA, the CDR3 is TGCGCCAGCAGCTTAGCGGAAATCTCCTACAATGAGCAGTTCTTC. It codes for CASSLAEISYNEQFF.

This chain joins TRBV19 and TRBJ2-1, with D possibly TRBD1 on 5 matching bases. The V gene lost 0 bases and the J gene lost 0 bases, with 12 bases spanning the gap. Germline loops: CDR1 LNHDA, CDR2 SQIVND (reference sequence). The CDR3 covers 17 residues. Written as DNA, the CDR3 is TGTGCCAGTAGTATAGATGCAGGGATAAGCTCCTACAATGAGCAGTTCTTC. It encodes CASSIDAGISSYNEQFF.

This chain joins TRBV24-1 and TRBJ2-3; TRBD2 might be the D (7 bases). Germline CDR1 KGHDR, CDR2 SFDVKD. CDR3 length: 16 residues. V shed 6 bases and J shed 1 base, with 16 bases lying between them. The CDR3 sequence is CATSTGGADGTDTQYF. The CDR3 DNA reads TGTGCCACCAGTACGGGGGGCGCGGATGGCACAGATACGCAGTATTTT.

This chain links TRBV10-2 with TRBJ1-5; 9 bases agree with TRBD1. Trimming cost V 6 bases and J 1 base; bases outside gene matches: 7. The CDR3 consists of 16 residues. Germline V gene data show CDR1 as WSHSY and CDR2 as SAAADI. CDR3 coding DNA: TGCGCCAGCAGAGGGACAGGGACACGAAGCAATCAGCCCCAGCATTTT. It translates to CASRGTGTRSNQPQHF.

The chain carries TRBV20-1 and TRBJ2-7; D unclear. V dropped 2 bases and J dropped 3 bases, with 5 bases sitting between them. The CDR3 loop spans 11 amino acids. CDR1 and CDR2 from the germline V gene are DFQATT and SNEGSKA (reference sequence). CDR3 nucleotides: TGCAGTGCTAGACTAGTCTACGAGCAGTACTTC. It codes for CSARLVYEQYF.

The chain links TRBV11-3 to TRBJ2-2; 12 bases map to TRBD2. Germline V lookup: CDR1 SGHNT, CDR2 YENEEA. Unmatched junction bases numbered 5, after V lost 6 bases and J lost 6 bases. The CDR3 consists of 15 residues. The chain's CDR3 is CASSSSGRDAGELFF. CDR3 sequence (DNA): TGTGCCAGCAGTTCTAGCGGGAGGGACGCCGGGGAGCTGTTTTTT.

The rearrangement links TRBV28 to TRBJ1-5; D not certain. The V and J ends lost 2 bases and 2 bases respectively, with 10 bases between them. The CDR3 extends over 15 amino acids. Germline values: CDR1 MDHEN, CDR2 SYDVKM. This CDR3 reads CASSLGSYGNQPQHF. CDR3 bases: TGTGCCAGCAGTTTAGGGAGCTACGGCAATCAGCCCCAGCATTTT.

This sequence joins TRBV30 and TRBJ2-7; 8 bases fit TRBD1. J lost 6 bases, V lost 0 bases, and 7 bases had no gene match. CDR1 and CDR2 from the germline V gene are GTSNPN and SVGIG (reference sequence). This CDR3 comprises 14 residues. CDR3 protein: CAWSVNVGQGEQYF. The CDR3 bases are TGTGCCTGGAGTGTAAATGTCGGACAGGGCGAGCAGTACTTC.

The J gene is TRBJ2-7, the V gene TRBV9; D call uncertain. The CDR3 has 15 amino acids. V was shortened by 2 bases and J by 2 bases, with 14 bases between the two germline ends. Germline CDR1 SGDLS, CDR2 YYNGEE. The CDR3 coding sequence is TGTGCCAGCAGCGTCTCCTTTGGGCCGACCTACGAGCAGTACTTC. It translates to CASSVSFGPTYEQYF.

The genes are TRBV19 and TRBJ2-3; 13 bases are shared with TRBD2. Germline CDR1 reads LNHDA; CDR2 reads SQIVND (reference sequence). V shed 3 bases, J shed 4 bases, and the junction held 4 bases outside the gene matches. There are 16 residues in the CDR3. The CDR3 DNA follows: TGTGCCAGTAGTATCGGACTAGCGGGAGCAGCAGATACGCAGTATTTT. Amino acids: CASSIGLAGAADTQYF.

CDR3 in amino acids: CASSSRGQTLEQYF. The CDR3 coding sequence is TGTGCCAGCAGCTCCCGGGGACAGACTTTAGAGCAGTACTTC. The chain is built from TRBV7-2 and TRBJ2-7, with 7 positions matching TRBD1. Germline trimming cut 4 bases from V and 7 bases from J; bases unmatched to any gene: 10. Germline V gene sequence: CDR1 SGHTA, CDR2 FQGNSA. The CDR3 sequence is 14 residues long.

Here the CDR3 reads CASDSRTGGPTGELFF. The CDR3 nucleotides are TGTGCTAGTGACTCGAGGACAGGGGGGCCGACCGGGGAGCTGTTTTTT. This chain uses TRBV12-5 with TRBJ2-2; 10 bases align to TRBD1. The J segment lost 5 bases and the V segment lost 7 bases, leaving 10 bases of the junction unmatched. The CDR3 loop spans 16 amino acids. CDR1 is LGHNT and CDR2 is FRNRAP in the germline V gene.

This chain links TRBV5-1 with TRBJ2-1; perhaps TRBD2 as D (7 bases). Trimming pared 4 bases from V and 9 bases from J, leaving 17 bases between. CDR3 size: 14 residues. Germline V CDR1 and CDR2: SGHRS, YFSETQ. CDR3 sequence (DNA): TGCGCCAGCAGCGTAACAGGGACTACCGGTGAGCAGTTCTTC. Its translation is CASSVTGTTGEQFF.

The CDR3 nucleotides read TGCAGCGTTGGGTCAGGGATATACGAGCAGTACTTC. Its protein is CSVGSGIYEQYF. The chain joins TRBV29-1 to TRBJ2-7, with D possibly TRBD1 on 5 matching bases. V was pared by 4 bases and J by 4 bases, with 11 bases between. This CDR3 contains 12 residues. CDR1 is SQVTM, CDR2 ANQGSEA, per germline.

The chain employs TRBV14 and TRBJ2-7, with D tentatively TRBD2 (5 bases). This CDR3 is 15 amino acids long. The germline gives CDR1 SGHDN, CDR2 FVKESK. Between the trimmed V and J ends, which lost 2 bases and 0 bases, there was a span of 11 bases. The DNA for the CDR3 is TGTGCCAGCAGCCAAAGGTCTAGCAGCTCCTACGAGCAGTACTTC. Its translation: CASSQRSSSSYEQYF.

The V gene is TRBV20-1, the J gene TRBJ2-1; weak D call: TRBD1 (6 bases). V lost 6 bases, J lost 9 bases, and 12 bases lay in between. Germline lookup yields CDR1 DFQATT and CDR2 SNEGSKA (reference sequence). The CDR3 is made up of 11 amino acids. The CDR3 here is CSATGGVEQFF. As DNA, the CDR3 is TGCAGTGCCACTGGGGGCGTTGAGCAGTTCTTC.